These T cell receptor beta chains were read from a single sample in a study of blood T cells in healthy people across ages. Using its own MiXCR run on the 5' RACE reads, TCRdb lists one record per CDR3 protein. The table shows 890,000 or so distinct CDR3 sequences, with 62% occurring only once. Sequencing was done on a sample of blood. These receptors all come from a man aged 25-40 years in good health. Both conserved end residues are part of each CDR3. Fields, in order: CDR3 DNA, CDR3 protein, V gene, clone size, D gene, J gene. The D gene is left open where the match is weak. Clone size, where shown, is once, few, many, or a class for clones that have expanded.

TGCGCCAGCAGCCAAGCCGACAGGGGCCTGAGGAATCAGCCCCAGCATTTT CASSQADRGLRNQPQHF TRBV4-1 - TRBD1 TRBJ1-5
TGTGCCAGCAGCTTGGTCCCGGACAGGGGGCTTGGCTATGGCTACACCTTC CASSLVPDRGLGYGYTF TRBV5-5 - TRBD1 TRBJ1-2
TGTGCCAGCCGAGGGACAGGGTATGGCTACACCTTC CASRGTGYGYTF TRBV27 - TRBD1 TRBJ1-2
TGTGCCAGCAGCTTAACTCCAAATCATGATCAAGAGACCCAGTACTTC CASSLTPNHDQETQYF TRBV7-3 - - TRBJ2-5
TGTGCCAGCAGTGAAGGTTTGGAGGGTGGGCAAGAGACCCAGTACTTC CASSEGLEGGQETQYF TRBV6-1 - - TRBJ2-5
TGTGCCATCAGTGTAATGGATCTTCCGGGACAGGGGGCGTACGAGCAGTACTTC CAISVMDLPGQGAYEQYF TRBV10-3 few TRBD1 TRBJ2-7
TGTGCCAGCAGTTTATTGGGCGGGGATAGGGGCTACACCTTC CASSLLGGDRGYTF TRBV27 - - TRBJ1-2
TGTGCCAGCAGTTTGGGGGGCCAGAGAACTACGCAGTATTTT CASSLGGQRTTQYF TRBV27 few - TRBJ2-3
TGCAGTGCTAAGGAATATGGCTACACCTTC CSAKEYGYTF TRBV20-1 - - TRBJ1-2
TGCAGTGCTAAGGGCAATCAGCCCCAGCATTTT CSAKGNQPQHF TRBV20-1 - - TRBJ1-5
TGTGCCAGCAGTGAATTAGGGACTAGCGGGGGAAATGAGCAGTTCTTC CASSELGTSGGNEQFF TRBV25-1 - TRBD2 TRBJ2-1
TGTGCCAGCAGCCCGACCCTAGGGACCCGACTCGGAGCTTTCTTT CASSPTLGTRLGAFF TRBV14 - - TRBJ1-1
TGTGCCAGCAGTATTCCGGGACTAGTCACCGATACGCAGTATTTT CASSIPGLVTDTQYF TRBV28 - TRBD2 TRBJ2-3
TGTGCCAGCAGTCCCTGGACTAGTCGGTACACCGGGGAGCTGTTTTTT CASSPWTSRYTGELFF TRBV12-3/TRBV12-4 - TRBD2 TRBJ2-2
TGCAGCGTTGAAGAAGGTAGTAAAGATACGCAGTATTTT CSVEEGSKDTQYF TRBV29-1 few - TRBJ2-3
TGTGCCAGCAGTTTTATCGGGCGGGGGGGCGGTGAGCAGTTCTTC CASSFIGRGGGEQFF TRBV27 once TRBD2 TRBJ2-1
TGTGCCAGCACCCTGGACAGTGGAAGAAGTACAGATACGCAGTATTTT CASTLDSGRSTDTQYF TRBV12-3/TRBV12-4 - - TRBJ2-3
TGCGCCAGCAGCTCCGGACAGGGGGCGTCCTCATGGTACTTC CASSSGQGASSWYF TRBV5-1 few TRBD1 TRBJ2-4
TGTGCCAGCAGACTACGATCAGGGACCCAGTACTTC CASRLRSGTQYF TRBV6-6 - - TRBJ2-5
TGCGCCAGCAGCTTGGCGTCAGGGTCGTCCGATACGCAGTATTTT CASSLASGSSDTQYF TRBV5-1 few - TRBJ2-3
TGCGCCAGCAGCTTGGCCTTGGATTCACCCCTCCACTTT CASSLALDSPLHF TRBV5-1 - - TRBJ1-6
TGTGCCAACAGCTTAGGAGGGGGGACCACAGATACGCAGTATTTT CANSLGGGTTDTQYF TRBV7-9 once - TRBJ2-3
TGTGCCAGCTCACCCGGGACAGGGGGCCAAGAGACCCAGTACTTC CASSPGTGGQETQYF TRBV7-9 - TRBD1 TRBJ2-5
TGTGCCAGCTCCCCAGGATCAGGGATCGGCTATGGCTACACCTTC CASSPGSGIGYGYTF TRBV18 once - TRBJ1-2
TGTGCCAGCACCCGCCGGGGCGCCCCTAGCACAGATACGCAGTATTTT CASTRRGAPSTDTQYF TRBV6-5 - - TRBJ2-3
TGTGCCAGCAGCCATCAAGAACTCTCCAGGGATACGCAGTATTTT CASSHQELSRDTQYF TRBV7-2 many - TRBJ2-3
TGTGCCTCCGGGCAGGGTCCCCTTTATGGCTACACCTTC CASGQGPLYGYTF TRBV6-5 - - TRBJ1-2
TGCAGTGCCGGCGGGGGGGCCACAGATACGCAGTATTTT CSAGGGATDTQYF TRBV20-1 - TRBD2 TRBJ2-3
TGCGCCAGCAGCCCGGTACAGGGTCGCAATGAGCAGTTCTTC CASSPVQGRNEQFF TRBV5-1 - - TRBJ2-1
TGTGCCAGCAGCTTAGAGGGACAGGGTAGCTCCTACGAGCAGTACTTC CASSLEGQGSSYEQYF TRBV11-2 - TRBD1 TRBJ2-7
TGTGCCACCAGCAGAGGCAGGGATCCCTTCTACGAGCAGTTCTTC CATSRGRDPFYEQFF TRBV15 - - TRBJ2-1
TGTGCCTGGACCCTGCGGGCTAGCGGTGAGCAGTACTTC CAWTLRASGEQYF TRBV30 few TRBD2 TRBJ2-7
TGTGCCAGCAGTCCTTACGGTGGCTATAATTCACCCCTCCACTTT CASSPYGGYNSPLHF TRBV27 - - TRBJ1-6
TGTGCCAGCAGGGACACGAACTCTGGAAACACCATATATTTT CASRDTNSGNTIYF TRBV6-5 - - TRBJ1-3
TGCGCTAGCAGCCAACTTCGGGGATCGGGGGGCTACACCTTC CASSQLRGSGGYTF TRBV4-3 - - TRBJ1-2
TGTGCCAGCAGTTTTACGAGCTCCTACAATGAGCAGTTCTTC CASSFTSSYNEQFF TRBV27 - - TRBJ2-1
TGTGCCAGCAGTGAACACGTCGGGACTCTAGCCTACGAGCAGTACTTC CASSEHVGTLAYEQYF TRBV2 once - TRBJ2-7
TGTGCCAGCAGAGCCCTGAACACCGGGGAGCTGTTTTTT CASRALNTGELFF TRBV2 - - TRBJ2-2
TGTGCCAGCAGCCCGAGTCGGGGTGTCAATGAGCAGTTCTTC CASSPSRGVNEQFF TRBV7-2 - - TRBJ2-1
TGTGCCTGGAGTGGACAGGGGTTAGGTCAGCCCCAGCATTTT CAWSGQGLGQPQHF TRBV30 - TRBD1 TRBJ1-5
TGTGCCAGCAGCTTCGACCCTTTCGGGGCAGCGGGAGAGACCCAGTACTTC CASSFDPFGAAGETQYF TRBV5-6 - - TRBJ2-5
TGTGCCAGCAGCGGCGGGGGGGCCGGAGTTACGCAGTATTTT CASSGGGAGVTQYF TRBV6-1 few TRBD2 TRBJ2-3
TGTGCTAGCAGCCCCGGGACTAGCGGGGGCCCCACAGATACGCAGTATTTT CASSPGTSGGPTDTQYF TRBV7-7 once TRBD2 TRBJ2-3
TGTGCCAGCGGGGGCCGGGGCTTTTCCTACGAGCAGTACTTC CASGGRGFSYEQYF TRBV2 - - TRBJ2-7
TGCAGTGCTGGGGATAACAGGGGTAGCACTGAAGCTTTCTTT CSAGDNRGSTEAFF TRBV20-1 - TRBD1 TRBJ1-1
TGTGCCAGCAGCCGGACTAGCGGAAAGAACACCGGGGAACTGTTTTTT CASSRTSGKNTGELFF TRBV6-5 - TRBD2 TRBJ2-2
TGTGCCAGCAGCCAAGATAAGGACCCCCTCTTAGACAATGAGCAGTTCTTC CASSQDKDPLLDNEQFF TRBV4-2 - - TRBJ2-1
TGTGCCAGCAGCTTAGGGCGGCGGGGGGGAAATCAGCCCCAGCATTTT CASSLGRRGGNQPQHF TRBV7-2 - - TRBJ1-5
TGCGCCAGCAGCCAAGATTCAAAGGGGATAAACACTGAAGCTTTCTTT CASSQDSKGINTEAFF TRBV4-3 once - TRBJ1-1
TGCGCCAGCAGCCAAGAACCCAATCGGGAGGGAGGGAACTATGGCTACACCTTC CASSQEPNREGGNYGYTF TRBV4-1 - - TRBJ1-2
TGTGCCAGCAGCGGGGACAGGGAGGATGAGCAGTTCTTC CASSGDREDEQFF TRBV7-3 - TRBD1 TRBJ2-1
TGTGCCAGCAGCGACAGGGGGACCCTCTCCCTCCACTTT CASSDRGTLSLHF TRBV6-1 - TRBD1 TRBJ1-6
TGTGCCAGCAGCTTACCGCATCAATCAGAGACCCAGTACTTC CASSLPHQSETQYF TRBV7-8 - - TRBJ2-5
TGTGCCAGCAGTCCCTCAGGTAACAGGGGTAAAGATAATTCACCCCTCCACTTT CASSPSGNRGKDNSPLHF TRBV4-2 - TRBD1 TRBJ1-6